The T cell receptor (beta chain) under discussion was sequenced for a study of T-cell memory formation after mild COVID-19. For the study at large: Largely donor-specific TCR clusters were found. Study observations and caveats: Those CD4+ clones that contracted were mainly in CM and EM (CD8+ ones in EMRA).

Concerning this clonotype: The antigen is undetermined.

Constant-segment primers were used for 5'RACE, and the resulting TCR alpha and TCR beta cDNA libraries carried sample barcodes and UMIs. In TCRdb, the 5' RACE reads were re-called with MiXCR into one record per CDR3 protein. Found here are around 440,000 distinct CDR3 sequences, 18% of them singletons; the top ten hold approximately 13%. The V gene lost 3 bases and the J gene lost 4 bases, with 19 bases spanning the gap. CDR1 and CDR2 from the germline V gene are SGHAT and FQNNGV. The CDR3 sequence is 16 residues long. This sequence originates from an adult woman who had mild COVID-19 (a few samples of this study predate the infection). Cell type and time point are not known. Sequencing was done on a sample of PBMCs or a T cell subset sorted from them (not recorded which). The chain employs TRBV11-2 and TRBJ2-7; D possibly corresponds to TRBD1 (7 bases). The CDR3, as DNA: TGTGCCAGCAGCTTCCCGGTTACCCAGGGGGGTTACGAGCAGTACTTC. Protein product: CASSFPVTQGGYEQYF. Looking up the rest from reference TRBV11-2 and TRBJ2-7 gives the full variable domain: EAGVAQSPRYKIIEKRQSVAFWCNPISGHATLYWYQQILGQGPKLLIQFQNNGVVDDSQLPKDRFSAERLKGVDSTLKIQPAKLEDSAVYLCASSFPVTQGGYEQYFGPGTRLTVT.